This T cell receptor beta chain was observed in a study of blood T cells in healthy people across ages. Findings and caveats of the study: What prevented conclusive comparison of naive and antigen-experienced cells was that PBMCs were unsorted.

Through a sample-barcoded 5' primer and a J-beta primer mix, a second PCR was run for about 6 to 11 cycles. TCRdb reprocessed the 5' RACE reads via MiXCR and lists one record per CDR3 protein. The sample lists 780,000 or so distinct CDR3 sequences, 56% occurring once. Germline V gene sequence: CDR1 SGHTA, CDR2 FQGTGA. The length of the CDR3 is 14 residues. Comment on this clonotype: The antigen remains unidentified.

The rearrangement uses TRBV7-3 and TRBJ2-5, with TRBD2 matching 7 bases. The J call may not be correct, given that the DNA end is closer to TRBJ2-7. Sequenced: blood. This TCR came from a man between 40 and 49 years old in good health. The CDR3 bases are TGTGCCAGCAGCTTAAGAGGGAGCGGGGACGAGCAGTACTTC. Its translation is CASSLRGSGDEQYF.